Shown below are 8 T cell receptor beta chains from a single sample sequenced in a study of blood T cell repertoires in COVID-19. Using immunoSEQ multiplex PCR, the repertoire was profiled, and TCRdb retains in-frame clones only, with some absent. The sample lists 70,000 or so clones, about four fifths occurring once. Sequencing was carried out using peripheral blood. Every receptor here comes from a human donor in a cohort sampled during active COVID-19.

The rearrangement joins TRBV1 to TRBJ2-1; TRBD2 is the table's D call, not checked against the DNA. TRBV1 counts as a pseudogene. The CDR3 runs to 16 residues. The CDR3 here is CTSSQIKRVPSDEQFF. Here the CDR3 DNA reads TGCACCAGCAGCCAGATTAAGCGGGTTCCTTCCGATGAGCAGTTCTTC.

The V call is TRBV28, the J call TRBJ1-2; 8 nucleotides align to TRBD1. Germline V gene sequence: CDR1 MDHEN, CDR2 SYDVKM. The J segment lost 3 bases and the V segment lost 7 bases, leaving 4 bases of the junction unmatched. There are 13 residues in the CDR3. This CDR3 is CASTRQGYYGYTF. CDR3 coding DNA: TGTGCCAGCACCAGACAGGGGTACTATGGCTACACCTTC.

The V gene is TRBV5-1, the J gene TRBJ2-2; perhaps TRBD1 as D (5 bases). The CDR3 has 15 amino acids. V was trimmed by 4 bases and J by 3 bases, leaving 13 bases between them. Germline CDR1 SGHRS, CDR2 YFSETQ. DNA for the CDR3: TGCGCCAGCAGCCTGACAGAAGAGTACACCGGGGAGCTGTTTTTT. Protein product: CASSLTEEYTGELFF.

The V and J genes are TRBV19 and TRBJ1-5, with D possibly TRBD1 on 5 matching bases. This CDR3 is 19 amino acids long. Looked up from germline, CDR1 is LNHDA and CDR2 is SQIVND (reference sequence). V gave up 10 bases and J gave up 0 bases, with 28 bases separating them. As DNA, the CDR3 is TGTGCCACCACACTTCTAAGACAGAATACTCCGTATAGCAATCAGCCCCAGCATTTT. Protein: CATTLLRQNTPYSNQPQHF.

The V gene is TRBV11-2, the J gene TRBJ1-2; TRBD1 might be the D (6 bases). V was shortened by 4 bases and J by 0 bases, with 21 bases between the two germline ends. Per the germline V gene, CDR1 is SGHAT and CDR2 is FQNNGV. The CDR3 contains 18 residues. CDR3 nucleotides: TGTGCCAGCAGCTCTCCTAAAGAGGGACACTCGACTAACTATGGCTACACCTTC. It is translated as CASSSPKEGHSTNYGYTF.

This chain links TRBV27 with TRBJ1-4; TRBD1 matches at 8 bases. Germline-derived CDR1 and CDR2 are MNHEY and SMNVEV (reference sequence). This CDR3 contains 18 residues. The junction had 10 bases not matched to a gene; V was cut back by 4 bases and J by 0 bases. This CDR3 reads CASSSNQGARATNEKLFF. The CDR3 DNA reads as TGTGCCAGCAGTTCTAACCAGGGGGCGAGAGCAACTAATGAAAAACTGTTTTTT.

The J gene is TRBJ2-7, the V gene TRBV3-1 (or the pseudogene TRBV3-2), with 10 positions matching TRBD2. V lost 1 base, J lost 3 bases, and 3 bases stayed unmatched. Germline CDR1 reads LGHDT; CDR2 reads YNNKEL (reference sequence). The CDR3 is 15 residues long. The CDR3 region is CASSQGRLAGYEQYF. CDR3 nucleotide sequence: TGTGCCAGCAGCCAAGGGAGACTAGCGGGCTACGAGCAGTACTTC.

This clone came up a few times. This chain links TRBV18 with TRBJ1-5; D is uncertain. The CDR3 has 15 residues. Trimming removed 3 bases from V and 3 bases from J, with 12 bases in between. Germline CDR1 and CDR2: KGHSH and LQKENI. The CDR3 DNA follows: TGTGCCAGCTCACCCGCGCCAGGCCTCAATCAGCCCCAGCATTTT. Its translation: CASSPAPGLNQPQHF.